A single sample is the source of the 12 T cell receptor beta chains below, sequenced in a study of PD-L1 blockade in urothelial cancer. Repertoires were generated with immunoSEQ multiplex PCR, while TCRdb's copy carries only in-frame clones and drops some. The sample has approximately 100,000 clones; roughly nine tenths are singletons. Specimen: PBMCs, collected around atezolizumab (anti-PD-L1) treatment. The receptors stem from an elderly woman with urothelial cancer.

The rearrangement joins TRBV11-3 to TRBJ2-1; TRBD2 agrees at 11 bases. Germline lookup yields CDR1 SGHNT and CDR2 YENEEA. This CDR3 comprises 16 residues. V was clipped by 6 bases and J by 6 bases; unmatched bases: 10. The CDR3 sequence is CASSLVLAGGSNEQFF. CDR3 coding DNA: TGTGCCAGCAGTCTAGTGCTAGCGGGAGGAAGCAATGAGCAGTTCTTC.

V and J are TRBV6-6 and TRBJ2-1; 9 bases are a match to TRBD2. This CDR3 contains 14 residues. Germline loops: CDR1 MNHNY, CDR2 SVGAGI (reference sequence). V was clipped by 8 bases and J by 7 bases; unmatched bases: 9. CDR3 sequence: CASQGGAGGNEQFF. DNA of the CDR3: TGTGCCAGCCAGGGGGGCGCGGGGGGGAATGAGCAGTTCTTC.

This chain uses TRBV15 with TRBJ1-1; D not certain. Trimming left V 3 bases short and J 1 base short, with 12 bases between. CDR1 and CDR2 (germline): LNHNV, YYDKDF (reference sequence). The CDR3 has 15 amino acids. The CDR3 DNA is TGTGCCACCAGCAGTAGGAGGGATTCGAACACTGAAGCTTTCTTT. It yields the protein CATSSRRDSNTEAFF.

This chain joins TRBV11-2 and TRBJ2-4; 7 positions agree with TRBD1. This CDR3 is built from 12 residues. V lost 5 bases to trimming and J lost 11 bases; unmatched junction nucleotides: 6. CDR1 SGHAT and CDR2 FQNNGV come from the germline V gene. CDR3 bases: TGTGCCAGCAGCGAGGACAGGATGGTTCAGTACTTC. Protein: CASSEDRMVQYF. Together with reference TRBV11-2 and TRBJ2-4, the CDR3 gives the full variable domain: EAGVAQSPRYKIIEKRQSVAFWCNPISGHATLYWYQQILGQGPKLLIQFQNNGVVDDSQLPKDRFSAERLKGVDSTLKIQPAKLEDSAVYLCASSEDRMVQYFGAGTRLSVL.

This clone was counted once. The V call is TRBV2, the J call TRBJ2-3; no reliable D call. Trimming cost V 4 bases and J 6 bases, with 14 bases left between them. In germline, CDR1 is SNHLY, CDR2 FYNNEI. This CDR3 is 14 amino acids long. Here the CDR3 reads CASSVGRGLDTQYF. CDR3 coding DNA: TGTGCCAGCAGTGTCGGCCGCGGTTTGGATACGCAGTATTTT.

The rearrangement uses TRBV11-2 and TRBJ2-7; 7 nucleotides line up with TRBD2. In germline, CDR1 is SGHAT, CDR2 FQNNGV. The CDR3 spans 14 residues. J was trimmed by 3 bases and V by 5 bases; bases with no gene match: 7. The DNA for the CDR3 is TGTGCCAGCAGCCGTTCCTCGGGGGGCTACGAGCAGTACTTC. This translates into CASSRSSGGYEQYF.

CDR3 nucleotide sequence: TGTGCCAGCAGTTTCCCCCGGGGGGCGGCTCCCCGAAATGAAAAACTGTTTTTT. Amino acids: CASSFPRGAAPRNEKLFF. This chain uses TRBV27 with TRBJ1-4, with D possibly TRBD1 on 6 matching bases. V gave up 3 bases and J gave up 5 bases, with 22 bases separating them. CDR3 length: 18 amino acids. Germline V gene data show CDR1 as MNHEY and CDR2 as SMNVEV (reference sequence).

CDR3 sequence (DNA): TGTGCCAGTATTGGAACAGGGTTATACAATGAGCAGTTCTTC. Protein: CASIGTGLYNEQFF. The chain combines TRBV19 with TRBJ2-1; a weak D match, TRBD1 (6 bases). The CDR3 is made up of 14 amino acids. Between the trimmed V and J ends, which lost 7 bases and 4 bases, there was a span of 14 bases. Looked up from germline, CDR1 is LNHDA and CDR2 is SQIVND (reference sequence). The full variable domain, its missing parts supplied by reference TRBV19 and TRBJ2-1, is DGGITQSPKYLFRKEGQNVTLSCEQNLNHDAMYWYRQDPGQGLRLIYYSQIVNDFQKGDIAEGYSVSREKKESFPLTVTSAQKNPTAFYLCASIGTGLYNEQFFGPGTRLTVL.

The gene calls are TRBV7-2 and TRBJ2-5, with D unclear. Germline lookup yields CDR1 SGHTA and CDR2 FQGNSA. This CDR3 is built from 12 residues. V shed 0 bases and J shed 9 bases, with 8 bases lying between them. CDR3 sequence (DNA): TGTGCCAGCAGCTTAGCGCACCCGGCCCAGTACTTC. This gives the protein CASSLAHPAQYF.

This clone has a handful of counts. The J gene is TRBJ2-7, the V gene TRBV5-6, with TRBD2 matching over 8 bases. V was clipped by 1 base and J by 1 base; unmatched bases: 7. Per the germline V gene, CDR1 is SGHDT and CDR2 is YYEEEE. This CDR3 is built from 16 residues. CDR3 sequence (DNA): TGTGCCAGCAGCTTGATAAGCGGGAGTAGGTCCTACGAGCAGTACTTC. Translated: CASSLISGSRSYEQYF.

The chain uses TRBV7-2 and TRBJ2-7, with D perhaps TRBD2 (5 bases). V lost 1 base to trimming and J lost 3 bases, with 7 bases between them. Germline V gene data show CDR1 as SGHTA and CDR2 as FQGNSA. This CDR3 region has 13 residues. CDR3 sequence reads: CASSLEEGYEQYF. The CDR3 DNA follows: TGTGCCAGCAGCTTAGAAGAGGGCTACGAGCAGTACTTC.

This sequence joins TRBV19 and TRBJ2-1, with 10 bases identical to TRBD2. CDR3 length equals 19 residues. Unmatched junction bases numbered 14, after V lost 6 bases and J lost 0 bases. Germline V CDR1 and CDR2: LNHDA, SQIVND (reference sequence). The CDR3 here is CASSAFGGASGGSYNEQFF. The CDR3 DNA follows: TGTGCCAGTAGCGCATTCGGAGGGGCTAGCGGGGGCTCCTACAATGAGCAGTTCTTC.